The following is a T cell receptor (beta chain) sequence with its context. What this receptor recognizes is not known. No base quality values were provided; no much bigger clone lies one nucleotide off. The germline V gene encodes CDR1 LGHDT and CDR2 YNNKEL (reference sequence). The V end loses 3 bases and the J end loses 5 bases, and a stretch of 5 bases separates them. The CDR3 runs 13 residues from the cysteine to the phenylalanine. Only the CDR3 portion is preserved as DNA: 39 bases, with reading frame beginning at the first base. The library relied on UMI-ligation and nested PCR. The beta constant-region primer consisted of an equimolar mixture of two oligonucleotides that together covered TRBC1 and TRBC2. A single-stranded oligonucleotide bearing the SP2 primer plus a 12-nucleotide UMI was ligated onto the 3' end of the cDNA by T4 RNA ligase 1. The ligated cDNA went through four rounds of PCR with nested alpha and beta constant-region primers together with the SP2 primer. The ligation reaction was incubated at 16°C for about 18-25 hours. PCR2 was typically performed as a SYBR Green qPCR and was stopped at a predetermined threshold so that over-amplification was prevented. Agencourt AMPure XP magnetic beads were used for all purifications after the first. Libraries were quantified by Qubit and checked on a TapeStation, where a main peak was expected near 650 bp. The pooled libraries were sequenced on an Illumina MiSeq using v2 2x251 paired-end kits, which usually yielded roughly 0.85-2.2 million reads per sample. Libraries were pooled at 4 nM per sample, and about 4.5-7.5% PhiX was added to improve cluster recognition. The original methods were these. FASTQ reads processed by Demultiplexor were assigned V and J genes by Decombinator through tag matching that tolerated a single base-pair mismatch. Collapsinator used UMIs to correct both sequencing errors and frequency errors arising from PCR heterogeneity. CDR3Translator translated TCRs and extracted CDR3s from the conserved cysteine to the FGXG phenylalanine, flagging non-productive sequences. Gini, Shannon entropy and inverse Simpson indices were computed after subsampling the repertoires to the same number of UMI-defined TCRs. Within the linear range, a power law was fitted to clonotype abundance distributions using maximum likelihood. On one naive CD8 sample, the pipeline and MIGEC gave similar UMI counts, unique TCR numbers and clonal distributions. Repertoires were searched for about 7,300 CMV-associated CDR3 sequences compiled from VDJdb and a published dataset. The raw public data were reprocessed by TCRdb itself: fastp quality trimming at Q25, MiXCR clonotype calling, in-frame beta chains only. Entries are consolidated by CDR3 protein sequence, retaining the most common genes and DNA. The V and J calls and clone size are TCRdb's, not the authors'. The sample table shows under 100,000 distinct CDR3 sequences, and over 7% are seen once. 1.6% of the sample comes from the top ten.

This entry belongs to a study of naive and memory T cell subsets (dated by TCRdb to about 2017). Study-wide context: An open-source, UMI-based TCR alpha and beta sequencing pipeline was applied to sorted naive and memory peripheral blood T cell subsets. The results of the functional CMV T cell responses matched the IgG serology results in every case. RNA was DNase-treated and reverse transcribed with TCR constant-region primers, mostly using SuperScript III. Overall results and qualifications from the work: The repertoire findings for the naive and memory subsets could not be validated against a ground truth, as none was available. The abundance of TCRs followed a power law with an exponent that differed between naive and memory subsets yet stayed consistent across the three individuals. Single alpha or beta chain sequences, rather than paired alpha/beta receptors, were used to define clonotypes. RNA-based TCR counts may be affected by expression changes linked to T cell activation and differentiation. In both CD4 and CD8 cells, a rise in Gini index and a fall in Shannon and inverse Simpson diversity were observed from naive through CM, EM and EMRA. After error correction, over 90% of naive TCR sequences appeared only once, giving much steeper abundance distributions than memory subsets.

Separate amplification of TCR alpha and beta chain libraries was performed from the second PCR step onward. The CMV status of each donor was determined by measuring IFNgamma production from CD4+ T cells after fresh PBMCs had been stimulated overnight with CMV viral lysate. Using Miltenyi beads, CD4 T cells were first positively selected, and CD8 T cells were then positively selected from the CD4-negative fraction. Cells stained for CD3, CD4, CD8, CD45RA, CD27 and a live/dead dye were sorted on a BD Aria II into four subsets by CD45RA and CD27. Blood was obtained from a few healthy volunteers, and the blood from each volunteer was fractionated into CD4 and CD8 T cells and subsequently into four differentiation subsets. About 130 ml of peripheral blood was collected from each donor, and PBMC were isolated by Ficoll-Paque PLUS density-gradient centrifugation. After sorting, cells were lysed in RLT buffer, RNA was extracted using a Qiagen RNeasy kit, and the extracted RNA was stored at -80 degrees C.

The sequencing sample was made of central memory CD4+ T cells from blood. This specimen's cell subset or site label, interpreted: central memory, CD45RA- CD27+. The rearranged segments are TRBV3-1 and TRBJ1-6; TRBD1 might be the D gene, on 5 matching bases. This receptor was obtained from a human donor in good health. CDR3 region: CASSQTDNSPLHF. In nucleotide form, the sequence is TGTGCCAGCAGCCAGACAGATAATTCACCCCTCCACTTT.